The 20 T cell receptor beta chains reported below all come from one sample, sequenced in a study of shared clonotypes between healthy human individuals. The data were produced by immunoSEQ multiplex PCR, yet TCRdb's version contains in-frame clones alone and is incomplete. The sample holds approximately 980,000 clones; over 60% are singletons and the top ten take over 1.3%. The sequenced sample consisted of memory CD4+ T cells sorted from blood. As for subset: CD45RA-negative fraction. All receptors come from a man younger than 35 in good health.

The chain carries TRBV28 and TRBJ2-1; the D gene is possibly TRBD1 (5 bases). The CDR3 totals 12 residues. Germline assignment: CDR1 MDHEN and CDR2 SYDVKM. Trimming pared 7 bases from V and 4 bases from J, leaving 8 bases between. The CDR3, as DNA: TGTGCCAGCACCCCAGGGTACAATGAGCAGTTCTTC. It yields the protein CASTPGYNEQFF.

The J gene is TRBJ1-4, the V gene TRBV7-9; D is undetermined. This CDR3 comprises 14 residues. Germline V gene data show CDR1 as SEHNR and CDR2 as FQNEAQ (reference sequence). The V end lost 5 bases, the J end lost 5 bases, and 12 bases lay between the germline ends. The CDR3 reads CASSPERKNEKLFF. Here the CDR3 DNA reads TGTGCCAGCAGCCCCGAGAGGAAAAATGAAAAACTGTTTTTT.

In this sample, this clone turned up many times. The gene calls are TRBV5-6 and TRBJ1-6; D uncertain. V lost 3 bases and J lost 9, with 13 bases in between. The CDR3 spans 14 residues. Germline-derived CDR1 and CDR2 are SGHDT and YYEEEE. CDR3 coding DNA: TGTGCCAGCAGCTCTCAGAAAACCCTTTCACCCCTCCACTTT. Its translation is CASSSQKTLSPLHF. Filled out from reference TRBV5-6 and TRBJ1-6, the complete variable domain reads DAGVTQSPTHLIKTRGQQVTLRCSPKSGHDTVSWYQQALGQGPQFIFQYYEEEERQRGNFPDRFSGHQFPNYSSELNVNALLLGDSALYLCASSSQKTLSPLHFGNGTRLTVT.

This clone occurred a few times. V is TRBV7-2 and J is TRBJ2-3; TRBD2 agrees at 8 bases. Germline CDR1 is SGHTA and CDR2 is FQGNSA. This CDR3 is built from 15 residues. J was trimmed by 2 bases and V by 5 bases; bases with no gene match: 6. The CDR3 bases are TGTGCCAGCAGCCACCGGGGGGGCCTCACAGATACGCAGTATTTT. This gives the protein CASSHRGGLTDTQYF.

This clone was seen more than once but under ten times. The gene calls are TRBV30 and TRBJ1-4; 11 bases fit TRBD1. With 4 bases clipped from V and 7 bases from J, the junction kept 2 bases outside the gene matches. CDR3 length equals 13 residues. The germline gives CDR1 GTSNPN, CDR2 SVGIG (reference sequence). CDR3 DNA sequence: TGTGCCTGGAAGGGACAGGGGGTTGAAAAACTGTTTTTT. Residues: CAWKGQGVEKLFF.

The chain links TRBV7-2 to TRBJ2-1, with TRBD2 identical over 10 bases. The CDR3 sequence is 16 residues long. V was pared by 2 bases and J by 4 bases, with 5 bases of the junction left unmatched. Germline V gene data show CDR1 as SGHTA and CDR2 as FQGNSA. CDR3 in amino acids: CASSLTSGILYNEQFF. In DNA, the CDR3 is TGTGCCAGCAGCTTAACTAGCGGGATACTATACAATGAGCAGTTCTTC.

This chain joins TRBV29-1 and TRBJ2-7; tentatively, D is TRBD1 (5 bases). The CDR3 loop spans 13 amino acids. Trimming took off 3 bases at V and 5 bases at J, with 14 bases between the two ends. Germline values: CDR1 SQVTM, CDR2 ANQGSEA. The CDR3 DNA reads TGCAGCGTTGAGCAGGGAAGCCCCCACGAGCAGTACTTC. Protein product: CSVEQGSPHEQYF.

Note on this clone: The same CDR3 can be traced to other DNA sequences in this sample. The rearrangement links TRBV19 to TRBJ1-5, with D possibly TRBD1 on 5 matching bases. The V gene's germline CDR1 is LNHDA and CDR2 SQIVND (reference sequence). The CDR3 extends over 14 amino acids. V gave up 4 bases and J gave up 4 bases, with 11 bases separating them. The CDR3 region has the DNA TGTGCCAGTAGTACCCAGGGTGGGAATCAGCCCCAGCATTTT. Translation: CASSTQGGNQPQHF.

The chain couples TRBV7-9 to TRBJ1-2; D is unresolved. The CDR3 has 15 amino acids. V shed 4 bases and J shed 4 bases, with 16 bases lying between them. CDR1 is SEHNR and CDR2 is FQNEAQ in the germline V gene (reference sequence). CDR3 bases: TGTGCCAGCAGCTCCTCCGCAGTTCCTCTCTATGGCTACACCTTC. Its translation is CASSSSAVPLYGYTF. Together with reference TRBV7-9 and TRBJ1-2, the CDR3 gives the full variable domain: DTGVSQNPRHKITKRGQNVTFRCDPISEHNRLYWYRQTLGQGPEFLTYFQNEAQLEKSRLLSDRFSAERPKGSFSTLEIQRTEQGDSAMYLCASSSSAVPLYGYTFGSGTRLTVV.

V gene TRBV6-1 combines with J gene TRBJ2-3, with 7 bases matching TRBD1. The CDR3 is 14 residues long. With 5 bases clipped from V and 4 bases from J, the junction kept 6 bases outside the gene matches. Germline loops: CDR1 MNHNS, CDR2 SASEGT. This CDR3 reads CASSIQGNPDTQYF. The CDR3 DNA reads TGTGCCAGCAGTATACAGGGGAACCCAGATACGCAGTATTTT.

The CDR3 is CASSEFGTGGEVYGYTF. As DNA, the CDR3 is TGTGCCAGCAGTGAATTTGGGACAGGGGGCGAAGTATATGGCTACACCTTC. The rearrangement uses TRBV6-1 and TRBJ1-2; 12 nucleotides align to TRBD1. V was pared by 2 bases and J by 5 bases, with 9 bases of the junction left unmatched. Germline V gene lookup returns CDR1 MNHNS and CDR2 SASEGT. The CDR3 loop spans 17 amino acids.

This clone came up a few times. The CDR3 coding sequence is TGTGCCAGCCGTTTGACCAGCAGCTCCTACGAGCAGTACTTC. The encoded protein is CASRLTSSSYEQYF. J is TRBJ2-7 and V is TRBV6-6; D unresolved. In germline, CDR1 is MNHNY, CDR2 SVGAGI (reference sequence). The CDR3 length is 14 residues. V was cut by 8 bases and J by 0 bases, with 14 bases left in between.

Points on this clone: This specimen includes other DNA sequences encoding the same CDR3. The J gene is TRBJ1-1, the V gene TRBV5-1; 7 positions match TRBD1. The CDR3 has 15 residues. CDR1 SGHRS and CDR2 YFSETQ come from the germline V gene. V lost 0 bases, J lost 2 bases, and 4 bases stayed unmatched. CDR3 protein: CASSLVGGLNTEAFF. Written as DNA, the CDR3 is TGCGCCAGCAGCTTGGTAGGGGGCCTAAACACTGAAGCTTTCTTT. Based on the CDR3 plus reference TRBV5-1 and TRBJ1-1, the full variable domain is KAGVTQTPRYLIKTRGQQVTLSCSPISGHRSVSWYQQTPGQGLQFLFEYFSETQRNKGNFPGRFSGRQFSNSRSEMNVSTLELGDSALYLCASSLVGGLNTEAFFGQGTRLTVV.

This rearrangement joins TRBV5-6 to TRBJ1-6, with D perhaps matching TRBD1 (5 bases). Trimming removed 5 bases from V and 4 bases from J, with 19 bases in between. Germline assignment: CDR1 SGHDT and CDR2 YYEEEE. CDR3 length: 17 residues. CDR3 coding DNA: TGTGCCAGCAGAATTGGCCTAGGACAAGGATATAATTCACCCCTCCACTTT. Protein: CASRIGLGQGYNSPLHF.

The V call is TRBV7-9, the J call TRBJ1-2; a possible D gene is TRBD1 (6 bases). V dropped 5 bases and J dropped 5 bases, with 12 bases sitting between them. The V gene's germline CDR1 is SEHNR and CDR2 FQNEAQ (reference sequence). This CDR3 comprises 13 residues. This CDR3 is CASSPGTTYGYTF. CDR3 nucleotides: TGTGCCAGCAGCCCCGGGACAACTTATGGCTACACCTTC.

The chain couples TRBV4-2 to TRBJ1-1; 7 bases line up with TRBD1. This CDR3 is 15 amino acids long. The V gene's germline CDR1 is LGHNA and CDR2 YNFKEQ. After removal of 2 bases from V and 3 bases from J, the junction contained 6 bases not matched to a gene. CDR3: CASSQPDRVDTEAFF. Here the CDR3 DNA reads TGTGCCAGCAGCCAACCCGACAGGGTTGACACTGAAGCTTTCTTT.

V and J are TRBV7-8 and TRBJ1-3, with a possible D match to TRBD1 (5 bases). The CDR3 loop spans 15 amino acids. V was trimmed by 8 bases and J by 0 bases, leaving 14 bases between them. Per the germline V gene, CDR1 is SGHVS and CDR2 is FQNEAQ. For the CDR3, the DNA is TGTGCCAGCGAACCGGTGGGGGGCTCTGGAAACACCATATATTTT. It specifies CASEPVGGSGNTIYF.

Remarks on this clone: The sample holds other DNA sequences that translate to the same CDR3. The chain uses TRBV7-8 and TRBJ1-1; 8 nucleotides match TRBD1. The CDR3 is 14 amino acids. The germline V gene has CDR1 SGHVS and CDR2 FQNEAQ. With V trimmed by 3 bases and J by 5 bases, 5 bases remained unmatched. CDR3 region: CASSFGQGGTEAFF. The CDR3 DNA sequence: TGTGCCAGCAGCTTCGGACAGGGTGGGACTGAAGCTTTCTTT.

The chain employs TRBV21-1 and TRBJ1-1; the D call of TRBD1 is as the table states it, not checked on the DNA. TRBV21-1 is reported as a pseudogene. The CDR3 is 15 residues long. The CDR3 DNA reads TGTGCCAGTACCACAGGGGTTCCCATGAACACTGAAGCTTTCTTT. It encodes CASTTGVPMNTEAFF.

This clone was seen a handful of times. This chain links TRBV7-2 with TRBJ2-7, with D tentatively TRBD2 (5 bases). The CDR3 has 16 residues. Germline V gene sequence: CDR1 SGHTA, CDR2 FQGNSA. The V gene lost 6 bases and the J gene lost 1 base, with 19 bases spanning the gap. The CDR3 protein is CASRPASGPLSYEQYF. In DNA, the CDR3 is TGTGCCAGCAGACCCGCCAGCGGACCATTATCCTACGAGCAGTACTTC. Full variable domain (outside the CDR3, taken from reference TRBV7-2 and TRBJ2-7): GAGVSQSPSNKVTEKGKDVELRCDPISGHTALYWYRQSLGQGLEFLIYFQGNSAPDKSGLPSDRFSAERTGGSVSTLTIQRTQQEDSAVYLCASRPASGPLSYEQYFGPGTRLTVT.